This entry lists 31 T cell receptor beta chains sequenced from one sample in a study of CD8 T cells in Susac syndrome. RNA was extracted with the RNeasy kit, and a quantity of roughly 0.45 to 1 ug was reverse transcribed using random hexamers. TCRdb re-analysed the immunoSEQ multiplex PCR reads in MiXCR, keeping a single row per CDR3 protein. The repertoire holds about 150,000 distinct CDR3 sequences, with approximately 95% as singletons. The specimen sequenced was CD4+ T cells from PBMCs. The source is a human donor with Susac syndrome.

This chain joins TRBV5-1 and TRBJ2-2; possibly TRBD2 for D (5 bases). Germline V gene data show CDR1 as SGHRS and CDR2 as YFSETQ. V was trimmed by 4 bases and J by 6 bases, leaving 16 bases between them. This CDR3 has 15 residues. CDR3 DNA sequence: TGCGCCAGCAGCGTTAGGAGGTCAGGTCCCGGGGAGCTGTTTTTT. Its translation: CASSVRRSGPGELFF.

The genes are TRBV2 and TRBJ1-5, with D tentatively TRBD1 (5 bases). Germline V gene sequence: CDR1 SNHLY, CDR2 FYNNEI. The CDR3 sequence is 12 residues long. Trimming pared 6 bases from V and 5 bases from J, leaving 8 bases between. The chain's CDR3 is CASRGGDQPQHF. CDR3 coding DNA: TGTGCCAGCAGGGGGGGAGATCAGCCCCAGCATTTT.

The chain links TRBV14 to TRBJ2-7, with 7 bases fitting TRBD1. With V trimmed by 4 bases and J by 0 bases, 12 bases remained unmatched. CDR1 SGHDN and CDR2 FVKESK come from the germline V gene. This CDR3 is 17 amino acids long. The CDR3 protein is CASSPTGALPRSYEQYF. The CDR3 DNA reads TGTGCCAGCAGCCCCACAGGGGCCTTACCCCGCTCCTACGAGCAGTACTTC.

The chain recombines TRBV20-1 with TRBJ2-1; D tentatively reads TRBD1 or TRBD2 (5 bases each). Germline V gives CDR1 DFQATT, CDR2 SNEGSKA (reference sequence). V lost 6 bases and J lost 10, with 13 bases in between. CDR3 length equals 11 residues. The CDR3 DNA follows: TGCAGTGCAGGCTGGGGGAGCGAGCAGTTCTTC. This codes for CSAGWGSEQFF.

This sequence joins TRBV6-2 or TRBV6-3 and TRBJ1-5; no clear D. Trimming shortened V by 2 bases and J by 7 bases, and 9 bases separated the two germline ends. Per germline, CDR1 MNHEY and CDR2 SVGEGT. The CDR3 is 13 amino acids. The CDR3 DNA sequence: TGTGCCAGCAGTTACCCAAGTGACCAGCCCCAGCATTTT. Protein sequence: CASSYPSDQPQHF.

The chain links TRBV7-9 to TRBJ1-6, with a weak D call TRBD1 (5 bases). Germline V CDR1 and CDR2: SEHNR, FQNEAQ (reference sequence). This CDR3 is built from 14 residues. V lost 3 bases to trimming and J lost 5 bases, with 8 bases between them. CDR3 sequence reads: CASSLGQDNSPLHF. The CDR3 bases are TGTGCCAGCAGCTTGGGGCAGGATAATTCACCCCTCCACTTT.

The chain combines TRBV12-5 with TRBJ2-3, with TRBD2 matching 13 bases. The CDR3 has 15 residues. The V gene's germline CDR1 is LGHNT and CDR2 FRNRAP. V shed 6 bases, J shed 6 bases, and the junction held 6 bases outside the gene matches. The DNA of the CDR3 is TGTGCTAGTGGACCCGGGACTAGCGGGGTCGATACGCAGTATTTT. Amino acids: CASGPGTSGVDTQYF.

The V and J genes are TRBV25-1 and TRBJ2-1; 8 bases match TRBD1. V gave up 2 bases and J gave up 4 bases; unmatched junction bases: 4. Germline V CDR1 and CDR2: MGHDK, SYGVNS. This CDR3 region has 15 residues. CDR3 residues: CASSEAGQAYNEQFF. In nucleotides, the CDR3 is TGTGCCAGCAGTGAAGCGGGACAGGCGTACAATGAGCAGTTCTTC.

This chain connects TRBV18 to TRBJ2-1, with no clear D. Trimming removed 1 base at V and 9 bases at J, with 4 bases between. Germline V gene sequence: CDR1 KGHSH, CDR2 LQKENI. The CDR3 extends over 11 amino acids. The CDR3 DNA reads as TGTGCCAGCTCACCACGAAGTGAGCAGTTCTTC. It is translated as CASSPRSEQFF.

The chain has TRBV4-1 and TRBJ1-1; no definite D call. CDR3 length: 14 residues. Germline V lookup: CDR1 MGHRA, CDR2 YSYEKL. Trimming took off 0 bases at V and 4 bases at J, with 9 bases between the two ends. The CDR3 nucleotides are TGCGCCAGCAGCCAAGATTTTCCGGCCACTGAAGCTTTCTTT. This sequence encodes CASSQDFPATEAFF.

This chain connects TRBV21-1 to TRBJ2-1; TRBD1 was called by the table and not checked on the DNA. TRBV21-1 is designated a pseudogene. The CDR3 length is 13 residues. The CDR3 is CASRWTGRNEQFF. The CDR3 DNA is TGTGCCAGCCGGTGGACAGGGCGGAATGAGCAGTTCTTC.

The V and J genes are TRBV20-1 and TRBJ2-7, with TRBD1 identical over 7 bases. CDR1 and CDR2 from the germline V gene are DFQATT and SNEGSKA (reference sequence). V shed 0 bases and J 0 bases; nucleotides not matched to a gene: 5. There are 15 residues in the CDR3. In nucleotides, the CDR3 is TGCAGTGCTAGAGATTCGAGGGGGCCCTCCTACGAGCAGTACTTC. The encoded protein is CSARDSRGPSYEQYF.

This chain connects TRBV2 to TRBJ2-2; 7 bases match TRBD2. This CDR3 has 14 amino acids. V was clipped by 8 bases and J by 0 bases; unmatched bases: 3. Germline CDR1 reads SNHLY; CDR2 reads FYNNEI. CDR3 sequence (DNA): TGTGCCAGCGGGGGGACTACGAACACCGGGGAGCTGTTTTTT. It encodes CASGGTTNTGELFF.

The CDR3 reads CASSPTLDRKETQYF. The CDR3 coding sequence is TGTGCCAGCTCACCAACTTTGGACAGGAAAGAGACCCAGTACTTC. The chain carries TRBV18 and TRBJ2-5, with TRBD1 identical over 7 bases. Trimming cost V 2 bases and J 3 bases; bases outside gene matches: 6. Germline assignment: CDR1 KGHSH and CDR2 LQKENI. This CDR3 spans 15 amino acids.

The chain employs TRBV7-8 and TRBJ2-2; D is ambiguous. The CDR3 runs to 16 residues. The V and J ends lost 2 bases and 0 bases respectively, with 10 bases between them. Germline V CDR1 and CDR2: SGHVS, FQNEAQ. CDR3 loop: CASSLSSRTNTGELFF. As DNA, the CDR3 is TGTGCCAGCAGCTTATCTTCCAGGACGAACACCGGGGAGCTGTTTTTT. Supplemented by reference TRBV7-8 and TRBJ2-2, the full variable domain reads GAGVSQSPRYKVAKRGQDVALRCDPISGHVSLFWYQQALGQGPEFLTYFQNEAQLDKSGLPSDRFFAERPEGSVSTLKIQRTQQEDSAVYLCASSLSSRTNTGELFFGEGSRLTVL.

The chain has TRBV15 and TRBJ1-5; D might be TRBD1 (5 bases). Looked up from germline, CDR1 is LNHNV and CDR2 is YYDKDF (reference sequence). The CDR3 totals 16 residues. Trimming removed 0 bases from V and 3 bases from J, with 12 bases in between. Written as DNA, the CDR3 is TGTGCCACCAGCAGAGATCCCCCCAGGGACAATCAGCCCCAGCATTTT. Encoded protein: CATSRDPPRDNQPQHF.

This chain joins TRBV6-2 or TRBV6-3 and TRBJ2-5; D might be TRBD1 (5 bases). This CDR3 is 16 amino acids long. The germline gives CDR1 MNHEY, CDR2 SVGEGT. The V gene lost 6 bases and the J gene lost 3 bases, with 20 bases spanning the gap. The CDR3 DNA reads as TGTGCCAGCAGACCCTTGATGGACATTTTAAAAGAGACCCAGTACTTC. This codes for CASRPLMDILKETQYF.

The V call is TRBV6-5, the J call TRBJ2-2; 7 bases map to TRBD1. Looked up from germline, CDR1 is MNHEY and CDR2 is SVGAGI. CDR3 size: 14 residues. With V trimmed by 7 bases and J by 1 base, 3 bases remained unmatched. The CDR3 region is CASTRTGNTGELFF. In DNA form, the CDR3 reads TGTGCCAGCACCCGGACAGGGAACACCGGGGAGCTGTTTTTT.

The chain recombines TRBV28 with TRBJ2-1, with no clear D. The germline V gene has CDR1 MDHEN and CDR2 SYDVKM. Deletions cut 3 bases from V and 6 bases from J, with 9 bases between. CDR3 length: 13 amino acids. CDR3 in amino acids: CASSFLPPNEQFF. CDR3 DNA: TGTGCCAGCAGTTTCCTCCCCCCCAATGAGCAGTTCTTC.

The V and J genes are TRBV9 and TRBJ2-3; 11 nucleotides align to TRBD1. Germline-derived CDR1 and CDR2 are SGDLS and YYNGEE. This CDR3 is 20 amino acids long. V gave up 3 bases and J gave up 1 base; unmatched junction bases: 16. CDR3 region: CASSAQKGQGAASGTDTQYF. The CDR3 DNA follows: TGTGCCAGCAGCGCCCAGAAAGGACAGGGGGCGGCGAGTGGCACAGATACGCAGTATTTT.

The sample holds a few counts of this clonotype. CDR3 bases: TGTGCCAGCAGAAAGGGACAGGGAAATCAGCCCCAGCATTTT. It encodes CASRKGQGNQPQHF. The rearrangement links TRBV6-5 to TRBJ1-5, with TRBD1 matching 9 bases. The CDR3 runs 14 residues. Germline V lookup: CDR1 MNHEY, CDR2 SVGAGI. The junction had 4 bases not matched to a gene; V was cut back by 6 bases and J by 4 bases.

J is TRBJ2-5 and V is TRBV14; no clear D gene. The CDR3 loop spans 13 amino acids. CDR1 and CDR2 from the germline V gene are SGHDN and FVKESK. V shed 1 base and J shed 7 bases, with 10 bases lying between them. CDR3 in DNA: TGTGCCAGCAGCCAAGTAGGCCCCCGGACCCAGTACTTC. Its translation is CASSQVGPRTQYF. Looking up the rest from reference TRBV14 and TRBJ2-5 gives the full variable domain: EAGVTQFPSHSVIEKGQTVTLRCDPISGHDNLYWYRRVMGKEIKFLLHFVKESKQDESGMPNNRFLAERTGGTYSTLKVQPAELEDSGVYFCASSQVGPRTQYFGPGTRLLVL.

Remarks on this clonotype: At one end the junction does not follow the germline gene, possibly because of a read error. This rearrangement joins TRBV5-1 to TRBJ2-5; D is undetermined. The CDR3 runs 11 residues. CDR1 is SGHRS, CDR2 YFSETQ, per germline. The CDR3 bases are TGTGCCAGCAGCTCCCAAGAGACCCAGTACTTC. Translated, it gives CASSSQETQYF.

The sample holds one count of this clonotype. The chain joins TRBV4-1 to TRBJ1-1, with D unresolved. V was clipped by 4 bases and J by 2 bases, with 14 bases between them. In germline, CDR1 is MGHRA, CDR2 YSYEKL. The length of the CDR3 is 15 residues. The CDR3 loop is CASSRSEDYNTEAFF. Here the CDR3 DNA reads TGCGCCAGCAGCCGATCGGAGGACTATAACACTGAAGCTTTCTTT.

The chain is built from TRBV7-9 and TRBJ2-1, with D possibly called TRBD1 or TRBD2 (6 bases each). V lost 5 bases to trimming and J lost 5 bases, with 16 bases between them. The CDR3 has 15 amino acids. Germline lookup yields CDR1 SEHNR and CDR2 FQNEAQ (reference sequence). The CDR3 protein is CASSPGARRNNEQFF. Written as DNA, the CDR3 is TGTGCCAGCAGCCCGGGGGCCCGGAGAAACAATGAGCAGTTCTTC.

This chain uses TRBV29-1 with TRBJ2-7, with TRBD2 identical over 7 bases. CDR1 SQVTM and CDR2 ANQGSEA come from the germline V gene. V dropped 3 bases and J dropped 4; count of bases not matched to a gene: 6. The CDR3 runs to 13 residues. CDR3 bases: TGCAGCGTTGAGGGGAGGGGCCGATACGAGCAGTACTTC. This translates into CSVEGRGRYEQYF.

The J gene is TRBJ2-7, the V gene TRBV2; no firm D call. V was shortened by 4 bases and J by 6 bases, with 13 bases between the two germline ends. CDR3 length equals 13 residues. In germline, CDR1 is SNHLY, CDR2 FYNNEI. Here the CDR3 reads CASSGNWQAEQYF. The DNA for the CDR3 is TGTGCCAGCAGTGGAAATTGGCAGGCCGAGCAGTACTTC.

V usage is TRBV7-7 and J usage is TRBJ2-3; 7 bases map to TRBD2. Germline V lookup: CDR1 SSHAT, CDR2 FNYEAQ (reference sequence). The CDR3 totals 14 residues. Germline trimming cut 3 bases from V and 1 base from J; bases unmatched to any gene: 1. The CDR3 sequence is CASSFRGGTDTQYF. Written as DNA, the CDR3 is TGTGCCAGCAGCTTCCGGGGGGGCACAGATACGCAGTATTTT.

The rearrangement joins TRBV12-3 or TRBV12-4 to TRBJ2-1; unclear D gene. Trimming took 3 bases from V and 0 from J, leaving 6 bases between them. This CDR3 is built from 14 residues. This CDR3 is CASSLESSYNEQFF. The CDR3 DNA reads TGTGCCAGCAGTTTGGAGAGCTCCTACAATGAGCAGTTCTTC.

V usage is TRBV9 and J usage is TRBJ1-4, with D maybe TRBD1 (5 bases). The germline CDR1 and CDR2 sequences are SGDLS and YYNGEE. This CDR3 region has 14 residues. The V end was cut by 4 bases, the J end by 7 bases, with 14 bases between. CDR3 loop: CASSPTGSSEKLFF. CDR3 bases: TGTGCCAGCAGCCCTACAGGAAGCTCTGAAAAACTGTTTTTT. The full variable domain, with the rest looked up from reference TRBV9 and TRBJ1-4, is DSGVTQTPKHLITATGQRVTLRCSPRSGDLSVYWYQQSLDQGLQFLIQYYNGEERAKGNILERFSAQQFPDLHSELNLSSLELGDSALYFCASSPTGSSEKLFFGSGTQLSVL.

This clonotype has only one observation. The chain has TRBV11-2 and TRBJ2-1, with TRBD1 matching over 7 bases. V shed 5 bases, J shed 3 bases, and the junction held 4 bases outside the gene matches. The CDR3 length is 14 residues. CDR1 and CDR2 from the germline V gene are SGHAT and FQNNGV. The CDR3 reads CASSHTGDYNEQFF. The CDR3 DNA sequence: TGTGCCAGCAGCCACACAGGGGACTACAATGAGCAGTTCTTC. Combining the CDR3 with reference TRBV11-2 and TRBJ2-1 gives the whole variable domain EAGVAQSPRYKIIEKRQSVAFWCNPISGHATLYWYQQILGQGPKLLIQFQNNGVVDDSQLPKDRFSAERLKGVDSTLKIQPAKLEDSAVYLCASSHTGDYNEQFFGPGTRLTVL.